A single sample gave rise to the 23 T cell receptor beta chains below, sequenced in a study of CD8 T cells in Susac syndrome. With random hexamers, 0.5 to 1 ug RNA was reverse transcribed. TCRdb reanalysed the immunoSEQ multiplex PCR reads using MiXCR and keeps one entry per CDR3 protein. The sample records approximately 170,000 distinct CDR3 sequences, about 92% being singletons. Sequencing used CD4+ T cells from PBMCs. These receptors were collected from a human donor in good health.

This chain links TRBV11-2 with TRBJ2-2; 8 nucleotides agree with TRBD1. The V and J ends lost 2 bases and 4 bases, in that order; junction bases with no gene match: 12. Germline assignment: CDR1 SGHAT and CDR2 FQNNGV. The length of the CDR3 is 18 residues. CDR3 nucleotide sequence: TGTGCCAGCAGCTTAATTCGCGGGCCCAGGGGGCGCACCGGGGAGCTGTTTTTT. Translation gives CASSLIRGPRGRTGELFF.

J is TRBJ2-1 and V is TRBV20-1, with D tentatively TRBD1 (7 bases). V gave up 0 bases and J gave up 3 bases, with 12 bases separating them. Germline V gene data show CDR1 as DFQATT and CDR2 as SNEGSKA (reference sequence). The CDR3 covers 15 residues. CDR3 amino acids: CSARDRQGLYNEQFF. CDR3 DNA: TGCAGTGCTAGAGACCGACAGGGACTCTACAATGAGCAGTTCTTC.

This chain connects TRBV5-8 to TRBJ2-1; 15 bases map to TRBD2. The CDR3 is 15 residues long. The ends lost 3 bases at V and 9 bases at J; junction bases unmatched: 4. Per germline, CDR1 SGHTS and CDR2 YDEGEE. CDR3 coding DNA: TGTGCCAGCAGCTCGGGACTAGCGGGAGGTAGTGAGCAGTTCTTC. Protein sequence: CASSSGLAGGSEQFF.

A few counts support this clonotype. V is TRBV4-3 and J is TRBJ2-7; TRBD1 agrees at 10 bases. Looked up from germline, CDR1 is LGHNA and CDR2 is YSLEER. Losses at the gene ends were 4 bases for V and 1 base for J; bases not matched to a gene: 4. CDR3 size: 15 residues. CDR3 protein: CASSLGQGRSYEQYF. CDR3 DNA sequence: TGCGCCAGCAGCCTGGGACAGGGGAGGTCCTACGAGCAGTACTTC.

V gene TRBV24-1 combines with J gene TRBJ2-7; either TRBD1 or TRBD2 may fit D (5 bases each). Per the germline V gene, CDR1 is KGHDR and CDR2 is SFDVKD. Trimming cost V 3 bases and J 0 bases, with 11 bases left between them. The CDR3 loop spans 15 amino acids. CDR3 in amino acids: CATSDRDANSYEQYF. CDR3 DNA sequence: TGTGCCACCAGTGATCGGGACGCAAACTCCTACGAGCAGTACTTC.

This clonotype appeared once. The chain combines TRBV20-1 with TRBJ2-7; a possible D gene is TRBD2 (5 bases). Germline V gene lookup returns CDR1 DFQATT and CDR2 SNEGSKA (reference sequence). V was cut by 6 bases and J by 7 bases, with 16 bases left in between. This CDR3 is built from 12 residues. CDR3: CSAPTPSGEQYF. CDR3 nucleotides: TGCAGTGCCCCGACTCCCTCGGGGGAGCAGTACTTC.

The rearrangement uses TRBV6-5 and TRBJ2-2; D might be TRBD2 (5 bases). The CDR3 has 13 residues. Trimming left V 7 bases short and J 6 bases short, with 12 bases between. Germline values: CDR1 MNHEY, CDR2 SVGAGI. The CDR3, as DNA: TGTGCCAGCACGCGGGTTAGGTCCGGGGAGCTGTTTTTT. As protein: CASTRVRSGELFF.

This clonotype was recorded only once. CDR3 nucleotide sequence: TGCGCCAGCAGCTCCGCGGGACCGCTACAAGAGACCCAGTACTTC. This sequence encodes CASSSAGPLQETQYF. V gene TRBV5-1 combines with J gene TRBJ2-5, with D possibly matching TRBD2 (6 bases). Looked up from germline, CDR1 is SGHRS and CDR2 is YFSETQ. The CDR3 sequence is 15 residues long. V was pared by 3 bases and J by 2 bases, with 14 bases between.

The chain combines TRBV9 with TRBJ2-1; 7 nucleotides line up with TRBD1. In germline, CDR1 is SGDLS, CDR2 YYNGEE. This CDR3 spans 14 amino acids. V trimming: 2 bases; J trimming: 10 bases; junction bases outside the gene matches: 9. For the CDR3, the DNA is TGTGCCAGCAGCGTGGGACAGCTCGGGATCGAGCAGTTCTTC. As protein: CASSVGQLGIEQFF. Variable domain in full (rest from reference TRBV9 and TRBJ2-1): DSGVTQTPKHLITATGQRVTLRCSPRSGDLSVYWYQQSLDQGLQFLIQYYNGEERAKGNILERFSAQQFPDLHSELNLSSLELGDSALYFCASSVGQLGIEQFFGPGTRLTVL.

This chain links TRBV7-2 with TRBJ1-1, with unresolved D. V shed 2 bases and J shed 0 bases, with 7 bases lying between them. The CDR3 runs to 14 residues. Looked up from germline, CDR1 is SGHTA and CDR2 is FQGNSA. This CDR3 reads CASSLSRVNTEAFF. The CDR3 DNA reads as TGTGCCAGCAGCTTATCCCGGGTGAACACTGAAGCTTTCTTT.

J is TRBJ1-3 and V is TRBV10-3, with D uncertain. Germline V gives CDR1 ENHRY, CDR2 SYGVKD. Trimming pared 4 bases from V and 8 bases from J, leaving 6 bases between. This CDR3 comprises 11 residues. The CDR3 spells CAISARDTIYF. CDR3 nucleotide sequence: TGTGCCATCAGTGCCCGCGACACCATATATTTT.

This clonotype was counted once. The chain recombines TRBV5-1 with TRBJ1-1; 10 bases match TRBD1. CDR1 and CDR2 from the germline V gene are SGHRS and YFSETQ. Germline trimming cut 0 bases from V and 4 bases from J; bases unmatched to any gene: 3. CDR3 length: 15 residues. This chain's CDR3 is CASSLGGQGTTEAFF. CDR3 nucleotides: TGCGCCAGCAGCTTGGGGGGACAGGGGACCACTGAAGCTTTCTTT. The whole variable domain, remainder taken from reference TRBV5-1 and TRBJ1-1, is KAGVTQTPRYLIKTRGQQVTLSCSPISGHRSVSWYQQTPGQGLQFLFEYFSETQRNKGNFPGRFSGRQFSNSRSEMNVSTLELGDSALYLCASSLGGQGTTEAFFGQGTRLTVV.

V gene TRBV19 combines with J gene TRBJ1-6, with TRBD1 identical over 7 bases. This CDR3 is built from 18 residues. V lost 5 bases and J lost 8; bases outside the gene matches: 18. Germline V CDR1 and CDR2: LNHDA, SQIVND (reference sequence). CDR3 protein: CASSYNPRQGRLDSPLHF. The CDR3 nucleotides read TGTGCCAGTAGTTACAATCCCCGACAGGGCAGATTGGATTCACCCCTCCACTTT.

V and J are TRBV9 and TRBJ2-6; no reliable D call. CDR3 length equals 15 residues. The germline V and J ends were trimmed by 0 bases and 0 bases, with 4 bases remaining between them. Germline loops: CDR1 SGDLS, CDR2 YYNGEE. CDR3: CASSVEASGANVLTF. CDR3 coding DNA: TGTGCCAGCAGCGTAGAAGCCTCTGGGGCCAACGTCCTGACTTTC.

The chain has TRBV27 and TRBJ2-5; D possibly uses TRBD1 or TRBD2 (5 bases each). CDR1 and CDR2 from the germline V gene are MNHEY and SMNVEV (reference sequence). The germline V and J ends were trimmed by 5 bases and 6 bases, with 13 bases remaining between them. This CDR3 is built from 13 residues. The CDR3 nucleotides are TGTGCCAGCAGTCTACCAGGGAGCAAGACCCAGTACTTC. Protein: CASSLPGSKTQYF.

The chain couples TRBV5-1 to TRBJ1-1, with D tentatively TRBD1 (6 bases). Germline assignment: CDR1 SGHRS and CDR2 YFSETQ. The V and J ends lost 6 bases and 5 bases respectively, with 17 bases between them. This CDR3 comprises 14 residues. The chain's CDR3 is CASTRGGAETEAFF. CDR3 nucleotide sequence: TGCGCCAGCACCCGAGGGGGGGCGGAGACTGAAGCTTTCTTT.

The chain links TRBV10-3 to TRBJ1-2, with D unresolved. The CDR3 contains 14 residues. Germline CDR1 and CDR2: ENHRY and SYGVKD. Trimming removed 2 bases at V and 2 bases at J, with 9 bases between. As DNA, the CDR3 is TGTGCCATCAGTGAGGGAGGTTTCAACTATGGCTACACCTTC. Its translation: CAISEGGFNYGYTF.

The rearrangement links TRBV7-2 to TRBJ2-7, with TRBD1 matching 8 bases. Germline V gene sequence: CDR1 SGHTA, CDR2 FQGNSA. The CDR3 length is 14 residues. V was pared by 5 bases and J by 2 bases, with 5 bases of the junction left unmatched. The CDR3 DNA is TGTGCCAGCAGCCGTGGGACAGGACCCTACGAGCAGTACTTC. Translated: CASSRGTGPYEQYF.

Only one count was recorded for this clonotype. The V gene is TRBV20-1, the J gene TRBJ1-2; D is unclear. Germline CDR1 DFQATT, CDR2 SNEGSKA (reference sequence). This CDR3 has 12 residues. V dropped 4 bases and J dropped 4 bases, with 10 bases sitting between them. Here the CDR3 reads CSATRGLYGYTF. Here the CDR3 DNA reads TGCAGTGCTACCCGCGGACTCTATGGCTACACCTTC.

The chain links TRBV7-2 to TRBJ1-1, with TRBD1 matching 7 bases. Germline values: CDR1 SGHTA, CDR2 FQGNSA. V gave up 4 bases and J gave up 4 bases; unmatched junction bases: 12. This CDR3 is 16 amino acids long. CDR3 bases: TGTGCCAGCAGCTGGCCAGACTCAGGGGGGAGCACTGAAGCTTTCTTT. Translating gives CASSWPDSGGSTEAFF.

V and J are TRBV5-1 and TRBJ2-7; TRBD1 is a possible D gene (5 bases). From germline, CDR1 is SGHRS and CDR2 YFSETQ. CDR3 length equals 14 residues. With 0 bases removed from V and 6 bases from J, the gap between germline ends came to 13 bases. The CDR3 reads CASSLAQGRSEQYF. CDR3 in DNA: TGCGCCAGCAGCTTGGCCCAGGGTCGGAGCGAGCAGTACTTC.

V and J are TRBV7-8 and TRBJ1-1, with TRBD1 matching 7 bases. With 7 bases clipped from V and 0 bases from J, the junction kept 5 bases outside the gene matches. CDR1 is SGHVS, CDR2 FQNEAQ, per germline. This CDR3 has 14 residues. The CDR3 region has the DNA TGTGCCAGCAAACAGGGGTTCATGAACACTGAAGCTTTCTTT. Amino acid sequence: CASKQGFMNTEAFF. Full variable domain (missing parts from reference TRBV7-8 and TRBJ1-1): GAGVSQSPRYKVAKRGQDVALRCDPISGHVSLFWYQQALGQGPEFLTYFQNEAQLDKSGLPSDRFFAERPEGSVSTLKIQRTQQEDSAVYLCASKQGFMNTEAFFGQGTRLTVV.

This rearrangement joins TRBV10-2 to TRBJ2-7; 9 bases match TRBD2. The germline V gene encodes CDR1 WSHSY and CDR2 SAAADI. V gave up 6 bases and J gave up 3 bases; unmatched junction bases: 15. The CDR3 covers 17 residues. CDR3 sequence: CASRELPTGTSYYEQYF. CDR3 nucleotides: TGCGCCAGCAGAGAACTCCCTACCGGGACTAGCTACTACGAGCAGTACTTC.